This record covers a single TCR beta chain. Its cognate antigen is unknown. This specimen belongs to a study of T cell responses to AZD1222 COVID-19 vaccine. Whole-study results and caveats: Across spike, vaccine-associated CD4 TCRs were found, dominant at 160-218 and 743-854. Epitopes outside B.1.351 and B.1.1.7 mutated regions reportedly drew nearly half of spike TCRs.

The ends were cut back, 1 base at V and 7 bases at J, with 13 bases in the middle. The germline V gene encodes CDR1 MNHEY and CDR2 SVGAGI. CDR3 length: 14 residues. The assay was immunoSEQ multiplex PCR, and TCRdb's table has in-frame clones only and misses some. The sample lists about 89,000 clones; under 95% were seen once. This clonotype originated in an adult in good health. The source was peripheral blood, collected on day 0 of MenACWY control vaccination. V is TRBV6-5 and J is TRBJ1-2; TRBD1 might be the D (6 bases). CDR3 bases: TGTGCCAGCAGTTACTTCCAGGGGCGGGCTGGCTACACCTTC. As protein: CASSYFQGRAGYTF.